Each of the 8 T cell receptor beta chains below was sequenced from the same sample in a study of cytomegalovirus exposure and HLA in healthy donors. This table comes from immunoSEQ multiplex PCR, and its TCRdb copy is limited to in-frame clones, with some not included. This sample yields some 170,000 clones, of which roughly 90% are seen a single time; more than 2% belongs to the top ten. The specimen was PBMCs. The receptors were gathered from a woman aged 18-30 years in good health and CMV-seronegative.

The chain employs TRBV7-8 and TRBJ2-3, with 7 nucleotides matching TRBD1. The germline V gene has CDR1 SGHVS and CDR2 FQNEAQ. The CDR3 consists of 16 residues. The V gene end was trimmed by 2 bases and the J gene end by 5 bases; junction bases not matched to a gene: 10. For the CDR3, the DNA is TGTGCCAGCAGCTTATCCTCCGGGACAGTTGGAGATACGCAGTATTTT. It is translated as CASSLSSGTVGDTQYF.

The chain is built from TRBV29-1 and TRBJ2-1; 7 bases fit TRBD1. J was trimmed by 4 bases and V by 8 bases; bases with no gene match: 11. This CDR3 is built from 14 residues. Looked up from germline, CDR1 is SQVTM and CDR2 is ANQGSEA. The CDR3 protein is CSPWFEGAYNEQFF. The CDR3 DNA reads as TGCAGCCCCTGGTTTGAGGGGGCGTACAATGAGCAGTTCTTC.

This clone was seen only once. The chain is built from TRBV5-1 and TRBJ1-4, with D maybe TRBD1 (5 bases). The CDR3 has 15 amino acids. The germline CDR1 and CDR2 sequences are SGHRS and YFSETQ. Trimming cost V 4 bases and J 8 bases, with 18 bases left between them. The CDR3 DNA reads as TGCGCCAGCAGCCGAACGACTGGGGACTTCGAAAAACTGTTTTTT. Translated, it gives CASSRTTGDFEKLFF.

The chain recombines TRBV5-5 with TRBJ1-5; 9 nucleotides align to TRBD1. With V trimmed by 5 bases and J by 6 bases, 9 bases remained unmatched. Germline V lookup: CDR1 SGHKS, CDR2 YYEKEE (reference sequence). This CDR3 region has 15 residues. The CDR3 bases are TGTGCCAGCAGTAGGGACAGGGCGTCGGGTCAGCCCCAGCATTTT. Translation: CASSRDRASGQPQHF.

The chain carries TRBV7-3 and TRBJ2-1, with TRBD1 matching 8 bases. V was clipped by 5 bases and J by 5 bases; unmatched bases: 5. Germline V lookup: CDR1 SGHTA, CDR2 FQGTGA. The CDR3 contains 14 residues. The CDR3 loop is CASSRTGTHNEQFF. CDR3 nucleotides: TGTGCCAGCAGCCGGACAGGGACCCACAATGAGCAGTTCTTC.

The chain combines TRBV2 with TRBJ2-1, with 7 bases matching TRBD1. V lost 6 bases and J lost 9; bases outside the gene matches: 8. Germline V gene data show CDR1 as SNHLY and CDR2 as FYNNEI. This CDR3 comprises 13 residues. DNA of the CDR3: TGTGCCAGCAGCAATGACAGGGACGGTGAGCAGTTCTTC. Protein sequence: CASSNDRDGEQFF.

The chain employs TRBV19 and TRBJ1-5; 7 nucleotides agree with TRBD1. CDR1 and CDR2 (germline): LNHDA, SQIVND (reference sequence). The CDR3 is 14 amino acids. With V trimmed by 7 bases and J by 3 bases, 6 bases remained unmatched. The CDR3 coding sequence is TGTGCCAGTAAAAGGGGGCTTGACAATCAGCCCCAGCATTTT. Translating it yields CASKRGLDNQPQHF.

CDR3 nucleotide sequence: TGTGCCAGCTCACCGCCTTACAGGGAATCATATGGCTACACCTTC. Its translation is CASSPPYRESYGYTF. This chain connects TRBV18 to TRBJ1-2; possible D gene TRBD1, 6 bases. The CDR3 totals 15 residues. Deletions cut 3 bases from V and 5 bases from J, with 16 bases between. Germline CDR1 reads KGHSH; CDR2 reads LQKENI.